A single sample gave rise to the 21 T cell receptor beta chains below, sequenced in a study of TIL therapy for anti-PD-1-resistant metastatic lung cancer. The immunoSEQ assay was v3. Some clones are missing from TCRdb's copy, which holds only in-frame ones; the method was immunoSEQ multiplex PCR. The data contain approximately 92,000 clones, less than 70% of them seen just once; the ten biggest clones take up approximately 11%. Time point noted: pre-treatment sample, taken before nivolumab and TIL therapy. Tumor tissue came from excised metastases, mostly pleural nodules or supraclavicular lymph nodes. Material: tumor tissue, obtained at baseline. These receptors were taken from a person aged 25-79 years with non-small cell lung cancer.

The chain joins TRBV19 to TRBJ2-6; possible D gene TRBD1, 5 bases. The CDR3 has 16 amino acids. The germline V gene encodes CDR1 LNHDA and CDR2 SQIVND (reference sequence). Trimming shortened V by 3 bases and J by 0 bases, and 9 bases separated the two germline ends. The CDR3 spells CASSMGPSSGANVLTF. The CDR3 coding sequence is TGTGCCAGTAGTATGGGGCCCAGCTCTGGGGCCAACGTCCTGACTTTC.

The V and J genes are TRBV6-1 and TRBJ1-2; D may be TRBD1 (5 bases). Germline V gives CDR1 MNHNS, CDR2 SASEGT. This CDR3 comprises 16 residues. Deletions cut 3 bases from V and 0 bases from J, with 14 bases between. The CDR3 DNA is TGTGCCAGCAGTGAGCAGGGCCGCTACGCTAACTATGGCTACACCTTC. It is translated as CASSEQGRYANYGYTF.

The V call is TRBV6-1, the J call TRBJ2-2; possible D gene TRBD1, 6 bases. CDR1 and CDR2 (germline): MNHNS, SASEGT. The length of the CDR3 is 16 residues. V lost 4 bases to trimming and J lost 4 bases, with 16 bases between them. The CDR3 DNA sequence: TGTGCCAGCAGTGGCCAGAGGACAGCTCCCACCGGGGAGCTGTTTTTT. Its protein is CASSGQRTAPTGELFF.

The J gene is TRBJ2-1, the V gene TRBV5-1, with 8 nucleotides matching TRBD1. CDR1 is SGHRS and CDR2 is YFSETQ in the germline V gene. V trimming: 4 bases; J trimming: 8 bases; junction bases outside the gene matches: 5. CDR3 size: 13 residues. CDR3 in DNA: TGCGCCAGCAGCCCGGGACAGGACTATGAGCAGTTCTTC. Translated: CASSPGQDYEQFF.

This clone came up once. CDR3 sequence: CATGTGGSNQPQHF. The CDR3 DNA sequence: TGTGCCACTGGAACAGGGGGCTCCAATCAGCCCCAGCATTTT. This chain links TRBV24-1 with TRBJ1-5; 9 bases agree with TRBD1. V was pared by 10 bases and J by 3 bases, with 6 bases of the junction left unmatched. The germline CDR1 and CDR2 sequences are KGHDR and SFDVKD. The CDR3 sequence is 14 residues long.

The CDR3 loop is CASSLSDRAAGYTF. The CDR3 nucleotides read TGTGCCAGCAGTTTATCGGACAGGGCCGCCGGCTACACCTTC. The chain has TRBV27 and TRBJ1-2; 8 nucleotides align to TRBD1. The V gene's germline CDR1 is MNHEY and CDR2 SMNVEV (reference sequence). The V segment lost 0 bases and the J segment 8 bases; nucleotides outside the gene matches: 5. The CDR3 totals 14 residues.

The V gene is TRBV25-1, the J gene TRBJ2-3, with 12 bases fitting TRBD2. V lost 3 bases and J lost 4; bases outside the gene matches: 5. The germline V gene has CDR1 MGHDK and CDR2 SYGVNS. This CDR3 region has 16 residues. CDR3 loop: CASSDVPSGRADTQYF. CDR3 nucleotides: TGTGCCAGCAGTGATGTGCCTAGCGGGAGGGCAGATACGCAGTATTTT.

This chain links TRBV19 with TRBJ2-5; 11 bases agree with TRBD2. V shed 5 bases and J 4 bases; nucleotides not matched to a gene: 9. There are 16 residues in the CDR3. In germline, CDR1 is LNHDA, CDR2 SQIVND (reference sequence). CDR3 residues: CASSSIAGGPGETQYF. The CDR3 nucleotides are TGTGCCAGTAGTTCAATAGCGGGAGGGCCTGGAGAGACCCAGTACTTC.

The rearrangement uses TRBV19 and TRBJ1-4; TRBD1 matches at 8 bases. Germline V gene sequence: CDR1 LNHDA, CDR2 SQIVND (reference sequence). With V trimmed by 5 bases and J by 0 bases, 14 bases remained unmatched. There are 19 residues in the CDR3. The CDR3 sequence is CASSPQSRDRTATNEKLFF. In nucleotides, the CDR3 is TGTGCCAGTAGTCCTCAAAGCCGGGACAGGACTGCAACTAATGAAAAACTGTTTTTT.

V is TRBV19 and J is TRBJ1-2, with D possibly TRBD1 on 5 matching bases. Trimming took 2 bases from V and 4 from J, leaving 14 bases between them. Per germline, CDR1 LNHDA and CDR2 SQIVND (reference sequence). The CDR3 contains 15 residues. Here the CDR3 DNA reads TGTGCCAGTAGTATATCTGGGGCGGGCCGCTATGGCTACACCTTC. Translating it yields CASSISGAGRYGYTF.

The J gene is TRBJ2-1, the V gene TRBV5-1; no definite D call. V was clipped by 0 bases and J by 2 bases, with 3 bases between them. Germline V gives CDR1 SGHRS, CDR2 YFSETQ. The CDR3 covers 13 residues. The CDR3 DNA reads TGCGCCAGCAGCTTGGAGGCCTACAATGAGCAGTTCTTC. It specifies CASSLEAYNEQFF.

The CDR3 here is CASLGGGYEQFF. In nucleotides, the CDR3 is TGCGCCTCACTCGGCGGGGGCTATGAGCAGTTCTTC. This rearrangement joins TRBV10-2 to TRBJ2-1; the D gene is possibly TRBD2 (7 bases). The length of the CDR3 is 12 residues. Looked up from germline, CDR1 is WSHSY and CDR2 is SAAADI. Trimming removed 11 bases at V and 8 bases at J, with 16 bases between.

The table lists this clone with a few counts. CDR3 sequence: CASSQAWVRNNEQFF. The CDR3 DNA reads as TGCGCCAGCAGCCAAGCTTGGGTCAGGAACAATGAGCAGTTCTTC. The rearrangement uses TRBV4-3 and TRBJ2-1; no clear D. Germline CDR1 reads LGHNA; CDR2 reads YSLEER. Trimming shortened V by 1 base and J by 5 bases, and 12 bases separated the two germline ends. The CDR3 spans 15 residues.

The chain carries TRBV4-3 and TRBJ2-2; TRBD2 agrees at 7 bases. Germline V gene lookup returns CDR1 LGHNA and CDR2 YSLEER. J lost 2 bases, V lost 0 bases, and 6 bases had no gene match. The CDR3 has 17 amino acids. The CDR3 reads CASSQDSSGINTGELFF. CDR3 nucleotides: TGCGCCAGCAGCCAAGATTCGAGCGGGATTAACACCGGGGAGCTGTTTTTT.

J is TRBJ2-7 and V is TRBV6-2 or TRBV6-3, with 10 bases that match TRBD1. V dropped 6 bases and J dropped 4; count of bases not matched to a gene: 9. The CDR3 runs 15 residues. Per germline, CDR1 MNHEY and CDR2 SVGEGT. The DNA of the CDR3 is TGTGCCAGCAGCCCCAGGGGACAGGGGCTTTACGAGCAGTACTTC. Encoded protein: CASSPRGQGLYEQYF.

A few counts support this clone. This chain joins TRBV6-6 and TRBJ1-3; 10 bases fit TRBD1. Germline V gene sequence: CDR1 MNHNY, CDR2 SVGAGI (reference sequence). This CDR3 is built from 18 residues. Unmatched junction bases numbered 14, after V lost 5 bases and J lost 4 bases. The CDR3 sequence is CASSPLSPGQGGGNTIYF. CDR3 bases: TGTGCCAGCAGTCCCTTATCACCAGGACAGGGGGGCGGAAACACCATATATTTT.

The chain recombines TRBV7-2 with TRBJ2-7, with TRBD2 identical over 12 bases. This CDR3 has 15 amino acids. Per the germline V gene, CDR1 is SGHTA and CDR2 is FQGNSA. The J segment lost 4 bases and the V segment lost 5 bases, leaving 6 bases of the junction unmatched. The CDR3, as DNA: TGTGCCAGCAGCAAGACTAGCGGGAGAGGTTACGAGCAGTACTTC. Translating it yields CASSKTSGRGYEQYF.

The table lists this clone with a few counts. The CDR3 nucleotides read TGTGCCAGCAGCTTAAGGGAAGCAGATACGCAGTATTTT. Its protein product is CASSLREADTQYF. This chain uses TRBV7-2 with TRBJ2-3; no definite D call. Germline loops: CDR1 SGHTA, CDR2 FQGNSA. V was shortened by 2 bases and J by 4 bases, with 7 bases between the two germline ends. This CDR3 region has 13 residues.

V and J are TRBV4-3 and TRBJ1-1; D is undetermined. The CDR3 totals 14 residues. CDR1 and CDR2 (germline): LGHNA, YSLEER. V gave up 0 bases and J gave up 0 bases, with 5 bases separating them. Here the CDR3 DNA reads TGCGCCAGCAGCCAAGACTCAGTGAACACTGAAGCTTTCTTT. This codes for CASSQDSVNTEAFF.

The chain links TRBV7-3 to TRBJ2-1; 10 positions agree with TRBD2. Trimming took 5 bases from V and 16 from J; bases not matched to a gene: 8. Germline V lookup: CDR1 SGHTA, CDR2 FQGTGA. The CDR3 runs to 12 residues. The CDR3 DNA follows: TGTGCCAGCAGCGCCCCTAGCGGGAGATTTTTCTTC. Amino acid sequence: CASSAPSGRFFF.

The V gene is TRBV6-5, the J gene TRBJ1-1; no clear D gene. Germline V lookup: CDR1 MNHEY, CDR2 SVGAGI. The V end lost 0 bases, the J end lost 0 bases, and 8 bases lay between the germline ends. The CDR3 is 15 residues long. The CDR3 DNA reads TGTGCCAGCAGTTACTCTGGAACCCTGAACACTGAAGCTTTCTTT. As protein: CASSYSGTLNTEAFF.